This T cell receptor beta chain was identified in a study of shared clonotypes between healthy human individuals. Study at large: In total, the donors were two women and three men aged 18 to 49.

In this sample, this clone turned up once. Its antigen is as yet unknown. Study observations and caveats: Despite large depth, sorted-subset datasets appeared incompletely sequenced. In four donors, around 4.8% of naive CD4 clonotypes appeared in common. Larger richness was generally estimated for naive than memory subsets.

Germline CDR1 reads SEHNR; CDR2 reads FQNEAQ (reference sequence). The length of the CDR3 is 12 residues. Trimming removed 3 bases at V and 8 bases at J, with 10 bases between. Sequencing used immunoSEQ multiplex PCR; TCRdb keeps in-frame clones, though not all of them. The data contain 2 million to 3 million clones, roughly 93% of them singletons. The receptor was derived from a man between 18 and 29 years old in good health. Some clones in this sample may be carry-over from other donors' samples. The rearrangement joins TRBV7-9 to TRBJ1-2; D is perhaps TRBD1 (5 bases). The material sequenced was naive CD4+ T cells from PBMCs. The subset here: CD45RA+ positively selected. As DNA, the CDR3 is TGTGCCAGCAGCTTCGGGGGGTCCGGCTACACCTTC. Translated: CASSFGGSGYTF. Supplemented by reference TRBV7-9 and TRBJ1-2, the full variable domain reads DTGVSQNPRHKITKRGQNVTFRCDPISEHNRLYWYRQTLGQGPEFLTYFQNEAQLEKSRLLSDRFSAERPKGSFSTLEIQRTEQGDSAMYLCASSFGGSGYTFGSGTRLTVV.